These T cell receptor beta chains were read from a single sample in a study of cytomegalovirus exposure and HLA in healthy donors. Sequenced by immunoSEQ multiplex PCR; TCRdb stores in-frame clones only, minus some. Among about 200,000 clones listed, 82% were seen once. Sequenced sample: PBMCs. These receptors came from a boy younger than 10 in good health and CMV-seronegative. The CDR3 runs from the conserved cysteine through the conserved F or W. Each record gives: V gene, J gene, D gene, clone size, CDR3 DNA, CDR3 protein. The D gene is left open where the match is weak. Clone size is not always given. Where it is, it says once, few, many or a class for expanded clones.

V: TRBV6-1
J: TRBJ1-4
D: .
size: few
DNA: TGTGCCAGCAGTGAGATCCTCGGTGGACTGTTTTTT
CDR3: CASSEILGGLFF

V: TRBV7-9
J: TRBJ1-2
D: TRBD1
size: .
DNA: TGTGCCAGCAGCTTACTCTCCTTACAGGGGTACTATGGCTACACCTTC
CDR3: CASSLLSLQGYYGYTF

V: TRBV7-9
J: TRBJ1-2
D: .
size: .
DNA: TGTGCCAGCAGCTTAGGTTCAGGGCGAGGCTACACCTTC
CDR3: CASSLGSGRGYTF

V: TRBV29-1
J: TRBJ2-1
D: TRBD1
size: .
DNA: TGCAGCGTTGGACAGGGCCAGTTTAATGAGCAGTTCTTC
CDR3: CSVGQGQFNEQFF

V: TRBV7-2
J: TRBJ1-4
D: .
size: .
DNA: TGTGCCAGCAGCCCCGGGAGGGATGAAAAACTGTTTTTT
CDR3: CASSPGRDEKLFF

V: TRBV27
J: TRBJ1-2
D: .
size: .
DNA: TGTGCCAGCAGTTTCGGCAGGGAGGGCTATGGCTACACCTTC
CDR3: CASSFGREGYGYTF

V: TRBV7-9
J: TRBJ1-2
D: .
size: .
DNA: TGTGCCAGCAGCTCAACAGGGTTTGACTATGGCTACACCTTC
CDR3: CASSSTGFDYGYTF

V: TRBV27
J: TRBJ1-2
D: TRBD1
size: .
DNA: TGTGCCAGCACTACAACGGACAGGATTAGTGGCTACACCTTC
CDR3: CASTTTDRISGYTF

V: TRBV6-5
J: TRBJ1-2
D: .
size: .
DNA: TGTGCCAGCACCCTTCCCCTGCAGGGTGATGGCTACACCTTC
CDR3: CASTLPLQGDGYTF

V: TRBV4-3
J: TRBJ2-1
D: .
size: .
DNA: TGCGCCAGCAGCGTGGAAGCGGGCTACAATGAGCAGTTCTTC
CDR3: CASSVEAGYNEQFF

V: TRBV5-1
J: TRBJ2-2
D: .
size: .
DNA: TGCGCCAGCAGCTATCAGAGGAGCACCGGGGAGCTGTTTTTT
CDR3: CASSYQRSTGELFF

V: TRBV5-5
J: TRBJ1-1
D: TRBD1
size: once
DNA: TGTGCCAGCAGCTCATGGACAGGCGTCGTCGGGGCTTTCTTT
CDR3: CASSSWTGVVGAFF

V: TRBV5-6
J: TRBJ1-1
D: TRBD1
size: .
DNA: TGTGCCAGCAGCCGGGACAGCTTGATGAACACTGAAGCTTTCTTT
CDR3: CASSRDSLMNTEAFF

V: TRBV7-2
J: TRBJ1-2
D: TRBD1
size: .
DNA: TGTGCCAGCAGCTTCCAAGGACAGGGGTTCACGGGGGGCTACACCTTC
CDR3: CASSFQGQGFTGGYTF